This T cell receptor beta chain was captured in a study of OX40 agonist ivuxolimab in advanced cancers. Overall study context: Hepatocellular carcinoma, melanoma, renal cell or head and neck cancer affected the dose-escalation patients.

TCRdb keeps only in-frame clones here, not all; method: immunoSEQ multiplex PCR. The data contain tens of thousands of clones, about 89% of them singletons. The sequence derives from an adult with an advanced solid tumor such as melanoma, head and neck, liver or kidney cancer. The sequencing here drew on CD4+ or CD8+ T cells sorted from blood, taken in a trial of the OX40 agonist ivuxolimab.

CDR3 in amino acids: CAWTKSGYSGANVLTF. The CDR3 DNA reads TGTGCCTGGACTAAATCAGGTTACTCTGGGGCCAACGTCCTGACTTTC. The chain recombines TRBV30 with TRBJ2-6; D ambiguous. Germline V gene lookup returns CDR1 GTSNPN and CDR2 SVGIG (reference sequence). The CDR3 has 16 amino acids. V gave up 4 bases and J gave up 0 bases, with 13 bases separating them.